Described below is a single TCR beta chain sequence and its context. The data stem from a study of blood T cell repertoires in COVID-19. Turning to the study itself: In each case, the material was cDNA or gDNA derived from T cells, B-cell-depleted T cells, or PBMCs.

Adults between roughly 18 and 95 years of age took part from about two dozen US areas. Clinical history as reported by participants underpinned cohort assignment. For recovered donors of Cohort 3, there were two negative PCRs, clearance, or symptom resolution. Only in-frame clones appear in the TCRdb table, and some are missing; sequencing was by immunoSEQ multiplex PCR. The profile shows 200,000 to 250,000 clones, more than 80% of them singletons. V was pared by 5 bases and J by 7 bases, with 18 bases between. Germline CDR1 SGHTA, CDR2 FQGTGA. The CDR3 has 15 residues. The V call is TRBV7-3, the J call TRBJ2-1; the D is unclear. Source material: PBMCs or T cells enriched from blood (not recorded which). The source of this sequence is a man aged 40-50 years who had recovered from COVID-19. The CDR3 loop is CASSEKLAGTNEQFF. The CDR3, as DNA: TGTGCCAGCAGCGAGAAGTTAGCCGGTACAAATGAGCAGTTCTTC.